Listed below are T cell receptor beta chains from one sample, sequenced in a study of CD8+CD57+ T cells in acquired aplastic anemia. Each CDR3 protein is one row after TCRdb ran MiXCR on the reads. The data hold about 220,000 distinct CDR3 sequences, with 30% to 40% observed a single time. The material sequenced was sorted CD4+, CD8+, or CD8+CD57+ T cells (not recorded which) from PBMCs. All receptors derive from a human donor in good health, serving as a control. Both conserved end residues are part of each CDR3. A D gene is named only where the DNA matches it firmly. For some rows the clone size is stated as once, few or many, or as a class when expanded; others skip it.

V gene	D gene	clone size	J gene	CDR3 DNA	CDR3 protein
TRBV20-1	TRBD2	-	TRBJ2-7	TGCAGTGCTAGTGCGGCTAGCGGGATAGGCTACGAGCAGTACTTC	CSASAASGIGYEQYF
TRBV7-2	-	few	TRBJ1-1	TGTGCCAGCAGCTTAGGAGGGGTTTACACTGAAGCTTTCTTT	CASSLGGVYTEAFF
TRBV2	-	many	TRBJ1-2	TGTGCCAGCAGTGAAGCGGGGTTGGGGGTTACGTCTAACTATGGCTACACCTTC	CASSEAGLGVTSNYGYTF
TRBV7-3	-	-	TRBJ2-3	TGTGCCAGCAGCATCGATTCAGGTACGCAGTATTTT	CASSIDSGTQYF
TRBV6-1	TRBD1	few	TRBJ1-5	TGTCCCAGCAGCTTGACAGGGGGTAATCAGCCCCAGCATTTT	CPSSLTGGNQPQHF
TRBV9	-	many	TRBJ1-1	TGTGCCAGCAGCGTACTAATGATGAACACTGAAGCTTTCTTT	CASSVLMMNTEAFF
TRBV7-2	TRBD1	many	TRBJ1-2	TGTGCCAGCAGCTCCCGGACAGGGGATGGCTACACCTTC	CASSSRTGDGYTF
TRBV18	-	-	TRBJ2-7	TGTGCCAGCTCTCTTGAGGTGAGGGACGAGCAGTACTTC	CASSLEVRDEQYF
TRBV12-3/TRBV12-4	-	few	TRBJ1-3	TGTGCCAGCAGTTTAGGACAGTTTAAAATCTCTGGAAACACCATATATTTT	CASSLGQFKISGNTIYF
TRBV9	-	many	TRBJ1-1	TGTGCCAGCAGCGTACAGGGGCCCGGGGACACTGAAGCTTTCTTT	CASSVQGPGDTEAFF
TRBV7-9	-	-	TRBJ2-7	TGTGCCAGCAGCTTACAAACCCTCTACGAGCAGTACTTC	CASSLQTLYEQYF
TRBV20-1	-	many	TRBJ1-1	TGCAGTGCTAGACCCCTCGGTCTAGACAAGGGCACTGAAGCTTTCTTT	CSARPLGLDKGTEAFF
TRBV19	-	-	TRBJ2-5	TGTGCCAGTAGTATCACCGAAATGGGAGAGACCCAGTACTTC	CASSITEMGETQYF
TRBV29-1	-	many	TRBJ2-3	TGCAGCGCTGTGGGAGGTCCAGATACGCAGTATTTT	CSAVGGPDTQYF
TRBV25-1	-	-	TRBJ1-4	TGTGCCAGCAGCTCCGGGGGGCAGGAAAAACTGTTTTTT	CASSSGGQEKLFF
TRBV2	TRBD1	-	TRBJ1-2	TGTGCCAGCCATAGACAGGGTTTAACTAACTATGGCTACACCTTC	CASHRQGLTNYGYTF
TRBV7-2	-	-	TRBJ1-5	TGTGCCAGCAGCAGAGGGGGGCAGCCCCAGCATTTT	CASSRGGQPQHF
TRBV19	-	many	TRBJ1-1	TGTGCCAGTAGTTCGACAGACATCCTGGGGAGCACTGAAGCTTTCTTT	CASSSTDILGSTEAFF
TRBV10-3	-	-	TRBJ1-1	TGTGCCAGCAGTTACCGGGGCAAGAACGCTGAAGCTTTCTTT	CASSYRGKNAEAFF
TRBV20-1	-	many	TRBJ2-3	TGCAGTGCTAGGTCCCTGGGATGGCTCCCAGATACGCAGTATTTT	CSARSLGWLPDTQYF
TRBV2	-	-	TRBJ2-3	TGTGCCAGCAGTGAAAGGGGGGCTTATGGCACAGATACGCAGTATTTT	CASSERGAYGTDTQYF
TRBV2	TRBD1	many	TRBJ1-5	TGTGCCAGCAGTGGAGACAGGGTAATCAATCAGCCCCAGCATTTT	CASSGDRVINQPQHF
TRBV2	-	-	TRBJ1-4	TGTGCCAGCAGTACGGACAAGGTAAATGAAAAGCTGTTTTTT	CASSTDKVNEKLFF
TRBV19	-	many	TRBJ1-2	TGTGCCAGTAGTATGGGGTTACCTGGGTATGGCTACACCTTC	CASSMGLPGYGYTF
TRBV10-3	TRBD1	-	TRBJ2-6	TGTGCCATCAGCAGTACAGGGGCTGGGGCCAACGTCCTGACTTTC	CAISSTGAGANVLTF
TRBV5-1	-	many	TRBJ2-7	TGCGCCAGCAGTCAGGACATTTACTACGAGCAGTACTTC	CASSQDIYYEQYF
TRBV25-1	-	many	TRBJ1-2	TGTGCCAGCAGTGAATTCGGCGGAAACTATGGCTACACCTTC	CASSEFGGNYGYTF